This is a list of T cell receptor beta chains from one sample in a study of PD-1 blockade in classical Hodgkin lymphoma. TCRdb keeps only in-frame clones here, not all; method: immunoSEQ multiplex PCR. The repertoire includes under 100,000 clones, about nine tenths of them detected once, and less than 3% sits in the top ten. The material sequenced was peripheral blood mononuclear cells (PBMCs), taken before the second cycle of nivolumab. The receptors shown here come from a human donor with classical Hodgkin lymphoma. Each CDR3 is given with its conserved first and last residue. A D gene is named only where the DNA matches it firmly.

D gene,J gene,V gene,CDR3 protein
NA,TRBJ2-5,TRBV6-5,CASSSLRRGQETQYF
TRBD1,TRBJ1-1,TRBV5-1,CASSLGQGAVDTEAFF
NA,TRBJ2-1,TRBV19,CASSIDSGGGDLINEQFF
TRBD1,TRBJ2-7,TRBV19,CASSNTGGGLGYEQYF
TRBD1,TRBJ2-7,TRBV18,CASSPRVQGAASTRGEQYF
NA,TRBJ1-1,TRBV5-1,CASSLNFFGGTEAFF
TRBD1,TRBJ1-1,TRBV19,CASSKNLRGRNTEAFF
NA,TRBJ2-7,TRBV19,CASSVQGGEQYF
NA,TRBJ2-1,TRBV19,CASSTNSGAYNEQFF
NA,TRBJ2-3,TRBV30,CAWSRGRSQWATDTQYF
NA,TRBJ2-3,TRBV5-6,CASSLVIEYTDTQYF
NA,TRBJ1-4,TRBV29-1,CSVEAGGGIRVEKLFF
TRBD1,TRBJ2-1,TRBV5-1,CASSGQGALNEQFF
TRBD2,TRBJ2-3,TRBV27,CASRAGVTSTDTQYF
TRBD2,TRBJ2-7,TRBV5-1,CASSRPVAGGSYEQYF
NA,TRBJ2-7,TRBV19,CASSTSVSFEQYF
TRBD1,TRBJ1-4,TRBV30,CAWTGAGGGKLFF
NA,TRBJ1-1,TRBV7-9,CASSLGGGQTTEAFF
NA,TRBJ2-1,TRBV7-9,CASRKPGPYNEQFF
NA,TRBJ1-1,TRBV28,CASSLHAGLGTEAFF
TRBD1,TRBJ1-2,TRBV10-1,CASSESAGGVGGYTF
TRBD1,TRBJ2-7,TRBV19,CASSSTGTGYSEQYF
TRBD2,TRBJ2-3,TRBV18,CASSPKAGGPGSAQYF
TRBD2,TRBJ2-1,TRBV11-2,CASGKGLAYNEQFF
NA,TRBJ1-1,TRBV19,CASSKSQNTEAFF
TRBD1,TRBJ2-2,TRBV4-1,CASSQVRGHGTEELFF
NA,TRBJ1-2,TRBV29-1,CSVGPVNYGYTF
NA,TRBJ2-1,TRBV5-1,CASSLSDLDEQFF
TRBD2,TRBJ2-3,TRBV4-2,CASSPSTSGRAGRADTQYF
NA,TRBJ2-7,TRBV9,CASSVALGSYEQYF
NA,TRBJ1-1,TRBV28,CATLADGSLGRAFF
NA,TRBJ2-1,TRBV5-1,CASSSTPTSMSYNEQFF
TRBD2,TRBJ2-3,TRBV6-1,CASSERRGLAGDLGSTDTQYF
TRBD1,TRBJ2-7,TRBV28,CASSWTGGLEEQYF
NA,TRBJ2-7,TRBV6-5,CASSFGYEQYF
NA,TRBJ2-6,TRBV5-4,CASTPNRVSGANVLTF
TRBD1,TRBJ1-3,TRBV9,CASSVSRGQSSGNTIYF
TRBD1,TRBJ1-4,TRBV29-1,CSVQGDATNEKLFF
TRBD1,TRBJ1-2,TRBV27,CASSNGQGIYGYTF
TRBD1,TRBJ1-2,TRBV30,CAWSPSWTGRGYTF
TRBD1,TRBJ1-1,TRBV10-3,CATVARTQGADTEAFF
NA,TRBJ1-1,TRBV2,CASRRQIEAFF
NA,TRBJ1-2,TRBV28,CASSFSGDYGYTF
TRBD1,TRBJ1-2,TRBV12-5,CASGSGQGASHTF